This T cell receptor (beta chain) was recorded in a study of OX40 agonist ivuxolimab in advanced cancers. Libraries were prepared by immunoSEQ multiplex PCR; TCRdb keeps only in-frame clonotypes and omits some of them. The data contain about 27,000 clones, 88% of them singletons. V lost 0 bases to trimming and J lost 3 bases, with 5 bases between them. The CDR3 runs to 14 residues. Looked up from germline, CDR1 is MRHNA and CDR2 is SNTAGT. Judged by abundance, this clone is medium-sized. The rearrangement uses TRBV6-4 and TRBJ2-2; no reliable D call. This clonotype was sampled from an adult with an advanced solid tumor such as melanoma, head and neck, liver or kidney cancer. Sequenced material: CD4+ or CD8+ T cells sorted from blood, taken in a trial of the OX40 agonist ivuxolimab. This chain's CDR3 is CASSDSRHTGELFF. The CDR3 DNA sequence: TGTGCCAGCAGTGACTCGAGGCACACCGGGGAGCTGTTTTTT.